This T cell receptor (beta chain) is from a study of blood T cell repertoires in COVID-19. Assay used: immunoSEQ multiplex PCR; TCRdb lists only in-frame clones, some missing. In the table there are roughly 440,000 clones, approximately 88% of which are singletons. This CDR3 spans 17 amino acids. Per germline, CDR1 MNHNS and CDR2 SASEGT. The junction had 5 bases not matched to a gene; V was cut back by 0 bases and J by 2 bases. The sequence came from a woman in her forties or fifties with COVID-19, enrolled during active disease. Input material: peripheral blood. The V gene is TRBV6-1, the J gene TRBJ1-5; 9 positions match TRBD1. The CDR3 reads CASSEAVGDRGNQPQHF. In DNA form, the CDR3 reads TGTGCCAGCAGTGAAGCAGTAGGGGACAGGGGCAATCAGCCCCAGCATTTT.